This TCR beta chain was sequenced in a study of T cell responses to AZD1222 COVID-19 vaccine. The CDR3 covers 17 residues. Germline V CDR1 and CDR2: LNHDA, SQIVND (reference sequence). V was pared by 3 bases and J by 9 bases, with 26 bases between. Notes on the study in general: Once two AZD1222 doses were given, Spike-specific TCR breadth and depth went up. Seropositive at baseline were only five or six AZD1222 recipients. Along spike, vaccine-associated CD4 TCRs were found throughout, with dominance at 160-218 and 743-854.

As concerns this clone: Its target is unknown.

TCRdb's table, derived via immunoSEQ multiplex PCR, lists solely in-frame clones and lacks some. Among about 150,000 clones, over 75% were seen once, and the ten largest hold more than 1.4%. The chain joins TRBV19 to TRBJ1-1; D is unresolved. Sequences were derived from peripheral blood, sampled on day 0 of AZD1222 vaccination. The clonotype originates from an adult in good health. The CDR3: CASSMIGRLSANKQAFF. The CDR3 bases are TGTGCCAGTAGTATGATTGGGCGCCTGTCAGCGAATAAACAAGCTTTCTTT.